The 22 T cell receptor beta chains listed next were all sequenced from one sample in a study of Graves' ophthalmopathy and Graves' hyperthyroidism. CDR3 regions of TCR beta were amplified from RNA transcripts. The first round was an RT-PCR with HTBI primers, and the second round was a multiplex PCR. TCRdb passed the multiplex PCR reads through MiXCR, listing each CDR3 protein once. This sample has about 380,000 distinct CDR3 sequences, with approximately 15% found just once. Sequences were obtained from peripheral blood. These TCRs come from a young woman with stable Graves' hyperthyroidism.

This clonotype occurred many times. The chain is built from TRBV13 and TRBJ2-5, with TRBD2 matching over 11 bases. J gave up 3 bases and V 5 bases, and 14 bases lay outside the gene matches. In germline, CDR1 is PRHDT, CDR2 FYEKMQ (reference sequence). This CDR3 region has 18 residues. CDR3 sequence: CASSTRLAGPLGKETQYF. CDR3 in DNA: TGTGCCAGCAGCACCCGACTAGCGGGGCCCCTGGGGAAAGAGACCCAGTACTTC.

In the case of this clonotype: With a much larger clone just one base away, this may be a read error. V gene TRBV19 combines with J gene TRBJ1-1, with TRBD1 as a possible D gene (5 bases). The V gene lost 10 bases and the J gene lost 6 bases, with 24 bases spanning the gap. The CDR3 spans 15 residues. Looked up from germline, CDR1 is LNHDA and CDR2 is SQIVND (reference sequence). CDR3 coding DNA: TGTGCCACCTCGGGGACTATAGGCTTCGGCTCTGAAGCTTTCTTT. Encoded protein: CATSGTIGFGSEAFF. Supplemented by reference TRBV19 and TRBJ1-1, the full variable domain reads DGGITQSPKYLFRKEGQNVTLSCEQNLNHDAMYWYRQDPGQGLRLIYYSQIVNDFQKGDIAEGYSVSREKKESFPLTVTSAQKNPTAFYLCATSGTIGFGSEAFFGQGTRLTVV.

The table lists this clonotype with many counts. The gene calls are TRBV29-1 and TRBJ1-1; D is perhaps TRBD1 (5 bases). Germline V gives CDR1 SQVTM, CDR2 ANQGSEA. The V end lost 7 bases, the J end lost 2 bases, and 14 bases lay between the germline ends. The CDR3 extends over 13 amino acids. As DNA, the CDR3 is TGCAGCGCTCTCCGGCAGGGAAACACTGAAGCTTTCTTT. This sequence encodes CSALRQGNTEAFF.

This clonotype was recorded at least ten times. This chain uses TRBV2 with TRBJ2-5, with 7 nucleotides matching TRBD2. V lost 4 bases to trimming and J lost 4 bases; unmatched junction nucleotides: 3. This CDR3 region has 13 residues. Germline lookup yields CDR1 SNHLY and CDR2 FYNNEI. The CDR3 sequence: CASSAGLGETQYF. The CDR3 DNA reads as TGTGCCAGCAGTGCCGGACTAGGAGAGACCCAGTACTTC. Full variable domain (rest looked up from reference TRBV2 and TRBJ2-5): EPEVTQTPSHQVTQMGQEVILRCVPISNHLYFYWYRQILGQKVEFLVSFYNNEISEKSEIFDDQFSVERPDGSNFTLKIRSTKLEDSAMYFCASSAGLGETQYFGPGTRLLVL.

At least ten counts were recorded for this clonotype. J is TRBJ1-5 and V is TRBV18; 7 nucleotides match TRBD1. The germline V gene has CDR1 KGHSH and CDR2 LQKENI. This CDR3 is built from 15 residues. The V segment lost 3 bases and the J segment 7 bases; nucleotides outside the gene matches: 9. CDR3 nucleotide sequence: TGTGCCAGCTCACCGAAAACAGGGGAAGGCCAGCCCCAGCATTTT. Residues: CASSPKTGEGQPQHF.

This clonotype was found a few times. A single base separates this from a much larger clone, so it may be a read error. The J gene is TRBJ1-1, the V gene TRBV6-5, with TRBD1 as a possible D gene (6 bases). The CDR3 length is 13 residues. Germline CDR1 is MNHEY and CDR2 is SVGAGI. V lost 2 bases and J 8 bases, leaving 12 bases between the germline ends. DNA of the CDR3: TGTGCCAGCAGTTACAGCAGAGACAGGGAAGCTTTCTTT. Translation gives CASSYSRDREAFF.

This clonotype was observed at least ten times. The chain joins TRBV19 to TRBJ1-5; D not resolved. The germline V gene has CDR1 LNHDA and CDR2 SQIVND (reference sequence). CDR3 size: 17 residues. The V and J ends lost 2 bases and 1 base respectively, with 15 bases between them. CDR3 loop: CASSISFIGYSNQPQHF. The DNA for the CDR3 is TGTGCCAGTAGTATATCATTCATCGGGTACAGCAATCAGCCCCAGCATTTT.

This clonotype was observed many times. Since no conserved phenylalanine or tryptophan closes the CDR3, a read error is the likely cause. The rearrangement links TRBV7-9 to TRBJ2-5; D is undetermined. This CDR3 has 14 amino acids. Germline V lookup: CDR1 SEHNR, CDR2 FQNEAQ (reference sequence). Trimming removed 4 bases at V and 5 bases at J, with 14 bases between. The CDR3 DNA follows: TGTGCCAGCAGCTACCTGGGTGTGGCGGAGACCCAGTACCTC. The encoded protein is CASSYLGVAETQYL.

This clonotype was picked up many times. V gene TRBV20-1 combines with J gene TRBJ1-2, with 7 bases matching TRBD1. Per germline, CDR1 DFQATT and CDR2 SNEGSKA (reference sequence). V was clipped by 4 bases and J by 8 bases; unmatched bases: 7. CDR3 length: 12 amino acids. This CDR3 is CSATTGVGGYTF. The CDR3 DNA follows: TGCAGTGCTACTACAGGGGTGGGCGGCTACACCTTC.

Points on this clonotype: The conserved closing phenylalanine or tryptophan is absent in this CDR3, likely reflecting a read error. No DNA is shown, since the ends of the CDR3 on it are uncertain; the CDR3 is the one TCRdb lists. V gene TRBV12-3 or TRBV12-4 combines with J gene TRBJ1-3. The CDR3 has 17 amino acids, counting both end residues. The CDR3 loop is CASSLLAGEASGNTVYS.

At least ten counts were recorded for this clonotype. The gene calls are TRBV9 and TRBJ2-5; possibly TRBD2 for D (6 bases). This CDR3 spans 13 amino acids. V lost 3 bases and J lost 7, with 13 bases in between. CDR1 is SGDLS, CDR2 YYNGEE, per germline. The DNA for the CDR3 is TGTGCCAGCAGCGGGGACTCGGCTTCGACCCAGTACTTC. Translating it yields CASSGDSASTQYF.

The sample holds many counts of this clonotype. The chain combines TRBV6-5 with TRBJ1-1, with D perhaps TRBD1 (6 bases). This CDR3 spans 12 amino acids. The germline V gene encodes CDR1 MNHEY and CDR2 SVGAGI. V dropped 7 bases and J dropped 5 bases, with 11 bases sitting between them. The CDR3 sequence is CASNPTGTEAFF. Written as DNA, the CDR3 is TGTGCCAGCAACCCCACAGGGACTGAAGCTTTCTTT.

This clonotype was found many times. V gene TRBV12-3 or TRBV12-4 combines with J gene TRBJ1-5; 7 bases fit TRBD1. The J segment lost 7 bases and the V segment lost 6 bases, leaving 12 bases of the junction unmatched. The CDR3 has 15 amino acids. The CDR3 loop is CASRAAGGWGQPQHF. CDR3 DNA: TGTGCCAGCAGAGCCGCAGGGGGTTGGGGGCAGCCCCAGCATTTT.

About this clonotype: Possible read error: a much larger clone is one base away. The V call is TRBV20-1, the J call TRBJ1-3; D might be TRBD1 (5 bases). V dropped 3 bases and J dropped 4 bases, with 13 bases sitting between them. The CDR3 covers 14 residues. Germline CDR1 DFQATT, CDR2 SNEGSKA (reference sequence). CDR3: CSARRQGSGNTIYF. CDR3 nucleotide sequence: TGCAGTGCTAGGAGGCAGGGATCGGGAAACACCATATATTTT.

This clonotype has ten or more counts. V is TRBV27 and J is TRBJ2-2; D remains ambiguous. Trimming left V 6 bases short and J 5 bases short, with 13 bases between. CDR1 and CDR2 from the germline V gene are MNHEY and SMNVEV (reference sequence). The CDR3 extends over 14 amino acids. CDR3 in amino acids: CASSHPFGTGELFF. Here the CDR3 DNA reads TGTGCCAGCAGCCACCCCTTCGGAACCGGGGAGCTGTTTTTT.

This clonotype was counted between two and nine times. V gene TRBV5-1 combines with J gene TRBJ1-2; weak D call: TRBD1 (6 bases). Germline V gene data show CDR1 as SGHRS and CDR2 as YFSETQ. The V gene lost 4 bases and the J gene lost 7 bases, with 23 bases spanning the gap. CDR3 size: 16 residues. In DNA, the CDR3 is TGCGCCAGCAGCCAGAACCCTACAGGGCCATATTTTGGCTACACCTTC. Translation: CASSQNPTGPYFGYTF.

The table lists this clonotype with many counts. The genes are TRBV5-1 and TRBJ2-7, with TRBD1 matching over 8 bases. Germline V gene lookup returns CDR1 SGHRS and CDR2 YFSETQ. V was pared by 0 bases and J by 2 bases, with 4 bases of the junction left unmatched. The CDR3 runs 15 residues. CDR3 DNA sequence: TGCGCCAGCAGCTTGGAGGGACAGGTAACCTACGAGCAGTACTTC. It encodes CASSLEGQVTYEQYF.

This clonotype came up many times. The V gene is TRBV24-1, the J gene TRBJ1-1, with D tentatively TRBD1 (6 bases). Germline-derived CDR1 and CDR2 are KGHDR and SFDVKD. The length of the CDR3 is 16 residues. V was pared by 7 bases and J by 3 bases, with 20 bases between. The CDR3 coding sequence is TGTGCCACCAGCGGGAGAAGTGGGGGGGCCGACACTGAAGCTTTCTTT. This gives the protein CATSGRSGGADTEAFF.

This clonotype occurred many times. CDR3 protein: CASSQFTGAGANVLTF. The CDR3 DNA reads as TGCGCCAGCAGCCAGTTCACAGGGGCTGGGGCCAACGTCCTGACTTTC. This chain uses TRBV4-1 with TRBJ2-6; 7 positions agree with TRBD1. The V gene end was trimmed by 3 bases and the J gene end by 2 bases; junction bases not matched to a gene: 4. The CDR3 is 16 residues long. Germline CDR1 MGHRA, CDR2 YSYEKL.

This clonotype was found many times. V usage is TRBV7-2 and J usage is TRBJ1-2, with D possibly being TRBD1 (6 bases). CDR1 and CDR2 from the germline V gene are SGHTA and FQGNSA. CDR3 length: 16 residues. Trimming cost V 0 bases and J 6 bases, with 17 bases left between them. CDR3 sequence (DNA): TGTGCCAGCAGCTTAGCCCGCTCCCAGGGGTCGGATGGCTACACCTTC. Amino acids: CASSLARSQGSDGYTF.

The chain joins TRBV12-3 or TRBV12-4 to TRBJ1-5; D not certain. The germline V and J ends were trimmed by 3 bases and 9 bases, with 9 bases remaining between them. The CDR3 is 12 amino acids. CDR3 sequence reads: CASSFPSAPQHF. In DNA form, the CDR3 reads TGTGCCAGCAGTTTCCCGTCGGCGCCCCAGCATTTT.

This clonotype was picked up a small number of times. An end of the junction differs from the germline gene, which may be a read error. This chain uses TRBV7-8 with TRBJ2-5; 9 nucleotides line up with TRBD1. CDR1 is SGHVS and CDR2 is FQNEAQ in the germline V gene. The CDR3 sequence is 17 residues long. The CDR3 sequence is CAGSFNEQGAIGETQYF. Here the CDR3 DNA reads TGTGCCGGCAGCTTCAACGAACAGGGGGCGATCGGAGAGACCCAGTACTTC.